The entry below gives a single T cell receptor beta chain sequence along with its context. These data come from a study of blood T cell repertoires in COVID-19. Unmatched junction bases numbered 6, after V lost 5 bases and J lost 8 bases. CDR1 SGHRS and CDR2 YFSETQ come from the germline V gene. The CDR3 has 14 amino acids. Here immunoSEQ multiplex PCR was the method, and the copy in TCRdb shows in-frame clones only, minus some. The sample shows approximately 170,000 clones, around four fifths of them seen only once. Sequencing input: peripheral blood. The rearrangement links TRBV5-1 to TRBJ1-4, with 10 bases aligning to TRBD1. The sequence came from a human donor in a cohort sampled during active COVID-19. The CDR3 loop is CASRGGTGVEKLFF. The DNA of the CDR3 is TGCGCCAGCAGGGGCGGGACAGGGGTAGAAAAACTGTTTTTT.